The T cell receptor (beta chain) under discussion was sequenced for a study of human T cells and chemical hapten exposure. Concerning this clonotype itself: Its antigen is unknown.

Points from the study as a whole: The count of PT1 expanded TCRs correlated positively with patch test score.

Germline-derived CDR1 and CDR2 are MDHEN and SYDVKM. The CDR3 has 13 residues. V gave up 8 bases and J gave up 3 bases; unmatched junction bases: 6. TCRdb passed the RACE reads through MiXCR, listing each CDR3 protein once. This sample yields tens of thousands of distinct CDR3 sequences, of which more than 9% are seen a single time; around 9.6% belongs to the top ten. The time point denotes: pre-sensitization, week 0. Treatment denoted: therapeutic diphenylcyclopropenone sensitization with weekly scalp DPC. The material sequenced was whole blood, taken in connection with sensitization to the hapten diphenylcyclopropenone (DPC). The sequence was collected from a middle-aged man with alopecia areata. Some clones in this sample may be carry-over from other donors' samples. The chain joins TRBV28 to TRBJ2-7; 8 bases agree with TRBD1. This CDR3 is CASLGTGRYEQYF. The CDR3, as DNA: TGTGCCAGCTTGGGGACAGGACGCTACGAGCAGTACTTC.